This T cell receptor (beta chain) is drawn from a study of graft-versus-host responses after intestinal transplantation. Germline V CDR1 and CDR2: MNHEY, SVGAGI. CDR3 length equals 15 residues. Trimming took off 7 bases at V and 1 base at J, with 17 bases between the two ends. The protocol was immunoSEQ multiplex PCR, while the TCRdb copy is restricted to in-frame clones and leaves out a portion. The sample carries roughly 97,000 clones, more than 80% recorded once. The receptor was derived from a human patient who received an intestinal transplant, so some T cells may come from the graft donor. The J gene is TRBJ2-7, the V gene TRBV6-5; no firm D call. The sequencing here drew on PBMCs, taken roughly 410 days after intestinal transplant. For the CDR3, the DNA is TGTGCCAGCACATCCTATAAGACACGATCCTACGAGCAGTACTTC. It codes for CASTSYKTRSYEQYF.